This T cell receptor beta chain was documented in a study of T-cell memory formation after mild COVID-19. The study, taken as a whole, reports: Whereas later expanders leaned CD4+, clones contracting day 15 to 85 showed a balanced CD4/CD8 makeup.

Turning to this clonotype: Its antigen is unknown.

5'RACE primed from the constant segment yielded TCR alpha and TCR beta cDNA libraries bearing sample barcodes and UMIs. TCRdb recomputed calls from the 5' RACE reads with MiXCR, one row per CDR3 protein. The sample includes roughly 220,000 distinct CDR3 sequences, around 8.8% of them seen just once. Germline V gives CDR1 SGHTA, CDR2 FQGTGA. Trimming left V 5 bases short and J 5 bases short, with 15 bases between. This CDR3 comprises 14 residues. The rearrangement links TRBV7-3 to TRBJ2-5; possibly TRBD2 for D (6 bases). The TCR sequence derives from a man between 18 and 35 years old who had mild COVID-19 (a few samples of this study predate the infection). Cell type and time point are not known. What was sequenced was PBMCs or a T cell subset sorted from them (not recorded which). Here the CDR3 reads CASSRTGAGETQYF. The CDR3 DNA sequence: TGTGCCAGCAGCAGAACTGGGGCGGGGGAGACCCAGTACTTC.